The entry that follows covers one T cell receptor beta chain sequence. Study processing details: Amplified reference gene primers provided the basis for estimating nucleated cell counts. Sequencing used immunoSEQ multiplex PCR; TCRdb keeps in-frame clones, though not all of them. V, J and clone size reflect that table, while D and trimming were determined from the DNA. The data hold some 200,000 clones, with about 91% observed a single time. The sample is drawn from a study of blood T cell repertoires in COVID-19. Study at large: T cells, B-cell-depleted T cells, or PBMCs supplied cDNA or gDNA.

This CDR3 contains 14 residues. In germline, CDR1 is SGHTA, CDR2 FQGTGA. V lost 6 bases, J lost 8 bases, and 8 bases stayed unmatched. This TCR was recovered from a man aged 25-45 years with acute or convalescent COVID-19. The rearrangement uses TRBV7-3 and TRBJ2-1; 9 bases fit TRBD2. Material: peripheral blood. CDR3 in DNA: TGTGCCAGCAGTCCGGGACTAGCTTTCGATGAGCAGTTCTTC. Translated: CASSPGLAFDEQFF.